This T cell receptor (beta chain) was sequenced during a study of T cell repertoires in cytomegalovirus infection (dated by TCRdb to the late 2010s). About the full investigation: The HLA type of each donor mattered for the analysis, because public TCR beta signatures pointed to carriage of CMV infection along with the matching HLA type. The paper's findings and limits, for the study overall: The ex vivo response was dominated by HLA-C-restricted CMV-specific TCR beta clonotypes, which also provided the single most frequent clonotype in two of eight donors. In both this cohort and an independent cohort of under 450 donors, the cumulative frequency of public TCR beta family members distinguished carriers of CMV infection plus the relevant HLA type.

Sequencing used an Illumina HiSeq 1500. Using fastp at Q25 and MiXCR, TCRdb reprocessed the public reads and kept productive beta chains. Each CDR3 protein appears once, grouped with its most common genes and DNA. Within this sample are almost 500,000 distinct CDR3 sequences, with approximately 10% of them counted one time only. Jointly, the top ten make up approximately 10% of the sample. This clonotype was seen a handful of times. What this receptor recognizes is not known. It has no much larger one-base neighbor in the sample; base qualities were not kept. The clonotype was recovered from a human donor in good health (CMV status not recorded). Some clones in this sample may be carry-over from other donors' samples. Sequences were obtained from PBMCs.

The sequenced DNA is TGCAGTGCTAGCATAGGGATTAACACTGAAGCTTTCTTT. Its amino acids are CSASIGINTEAFF. Rearrangement joined TRBV20-1 to TRBJ1-1; a confident D gene designation cannot be given. CDR1 and CDR2, looked up from the germline V gene (reference sequence), are DFQATT and SNEGSKA. V was cut back by 3 bases and J by 2 bases, leaving a gap of 10 bases between them. From cysteine to phenylalanine, the CDR3 is 13 amino acids long. Just the 39-base CDR3 DNA is kept, in frame starting at base 1.